This T cell receptor beta chain was captured by sequencing in a study of OX40 agonist ivuxolimab in advanced cancers. Overall study: A history of anti-PD-1, anti-PD-L1 or anti-CTLA-4 therapy was acceptable, and about 37% had some. Study-wide results and limits: The study observed clonal expansion of CD4+ and CD8+ blood T cells by week 6 at 0.1 to 3.0 mg/kg.

Remarks on this clone: Its antigen is undetermined.

Produced via immunoSEQ multiplex PCR; TCRdb's table is partial and in-frame only. The table includes about 61,000 clones, approximately 90% detected once. Blood draws occurred at baseline, cycle 4 day 1, and cycle 7 day 1. The sample consisted of CD4+ or CD8+ T cells sorted from blood, taken in a trial of the OX40 agonist ivuxolimab. The clonotype comes from an adult with an advanced solid tumor such as melanoma, head and neck, liver or kidney cancer.

The CDR3 nucleotides are TGTGCCAGCTCACCCTCACGGGGGACCACACAAGAGACCCAGTACTTC. Translation gives CASSPSRGTTQETQYF. The chain joins TRBV18 to TRBJ2-5; weak D call: TRBD2 (6 bases). V was trimmed by 3 bases and J by 2 bases, leaving 16 bases between them. CDR3 length: 16 residues. CDR1 and CDR2 (germline): KGHSH, LQKENI. Full variable domain (missing parts from reference TRBV18 and TRBJ2-5): NAGVMQNPRHLVRRRGQEARLRCSPMKGHSHVYWYRQLPEEGLKFMVYLQKENIIDESGMPKERFSAEFPKEGPSILRIQQVVRGDSAAYFCASSPSRGTTQETQYFGPGTRLLVL.